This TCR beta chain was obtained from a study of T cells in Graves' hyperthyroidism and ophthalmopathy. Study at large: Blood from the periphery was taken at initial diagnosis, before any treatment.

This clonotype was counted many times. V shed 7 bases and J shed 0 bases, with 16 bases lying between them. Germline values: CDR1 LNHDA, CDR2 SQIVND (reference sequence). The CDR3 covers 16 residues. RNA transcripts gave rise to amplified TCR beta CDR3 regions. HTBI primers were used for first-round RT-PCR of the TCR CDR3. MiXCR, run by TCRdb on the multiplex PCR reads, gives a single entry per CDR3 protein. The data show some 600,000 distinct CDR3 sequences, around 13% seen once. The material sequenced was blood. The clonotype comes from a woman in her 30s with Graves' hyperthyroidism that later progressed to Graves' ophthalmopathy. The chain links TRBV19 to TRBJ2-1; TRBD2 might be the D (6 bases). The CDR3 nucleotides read TGTGCCAGTAATGGTGGAATGACTAGCTCCTACAATGAGCAGTTCTTC. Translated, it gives CASNGGMTSSYNEQFF.